The clone carrying this TCR beta chain showed up many times. The data stem from a study of early T cells in non-severe SARS-CoV-2 infection. The CDR3 sequence is 16 residues long. Per germline, CDR1 SGHRS and CDR2 YFSETQ. V gave up 3 bases and J gave up 2 bases, with 14 bases separating them. Attached unique molecular identifiers marked individual cDNA molecules. TCRdb re-analysed the 5' RACE reads in MiXCR, keeping a single row per CDR3 protein. The sample consists of some 54,000 distinct CDR3 sequences, 9.5% to 11% of them appearing once. Sample: whole blood. The chain is built from TRBV5-1 and TRBJ2-2; D remains ambiguous. The source is an adult who was a healthcare worker with PCR-confirmed SARS-CoV-2 infection or an uninfected control (not recorded which). CDR3 sequence: CASSSGAPLNTGELFF. CDR3 bases: TGCGCCAGCAGCTCTGGAGCCCCACTAAACACCGGGGAGCTGTTTTTT. Using reference TRBV5-1 and TRBJ2-2 for the parts outside the CDR3, the full variable domain is KAGVTQTPRYLIKTRGQQVTLSCSPISGHRSVSWYQQTPGQGLQFLFEYFSETQRNKGNFPGRFSGRQFSNSRSEMNVSTLELGDSALYLCASSSGAPLNTGELFFGEGSRLTVL.